These 27 T cell receptor beta chains share one sample of origin, sequenced in a study of T cell repertoires in aging, cancer and after chemotherapy. Amplification of TCR beta used genomic DNA extracted from peripheral blood. Rearranged V-D-J TRB sequences were amplified with a mixed TRB-A/B primer pool. TCRdb reanalysed the multiplex PCR reads using MiXCR and keeps one entry per CDR3 protein. The sample consists of 4,300 or so distinct CDR3 sequences, around a quarter of them appearing once. The sequenced sample consisted of blood. The receptor source for this set is a human donor with a blood cancer.

This clonotype has more than one count but fewer than ten. The J gene is TRBJ2-7, the V gene TRBV15; the match to TRBD1 covers 7 bases. The CDR3 extends over 16 amino acids. Trimming at V came to 5 bases and at J to 3 bases, leaving 13 bases not matched to a gene. CDR1 and CDR2 (germline): LNHNV, YYDKDF (reference sequence). CDR3 in amino acids: CATSPHTPGTVYEQYF. CDR3 DNA sequence: TGTGCCACCAGCCCCCATACCCCAGGGACAGTCTACGAGCAGTACTTC.

Note on this clonotype: With a much larger clone just one base away, this may be a read error. The V and J genes are TRBV29-1 and TRBJ2-3, with D uncertain. In germline, CDR1 is SQVTM, CDR2 ANQGSEA. CDR3 length equals 15 residues. The CDR3 nucleotides read TGCAGCATCACACGGCGAGAGATTGGCACAGATAAGCAGTATTTT. Translated, it gives CSITRREIGTDKQYF.

This clonotype was seen a handful of times. The rearrangement links TRBV5-4 to TRBJ2-7, with D possibly matching TRBD2 (6 bases). The length of the CDR3 is 13 residues. Germline assignment: CDR1 SGHNT and CDR2 YYREEE (reference sequence). Trimming shortened V by 2 bases and J by 4 bases, and 10 bases separated the two germline ends. The CDR3 is CASSLDLAYEQYF. The CDR3 DNA follows: TGTGCCAGCAGCTTAGACCTAGCGTACGAGCAGTACTTC.

This clonotype was recorded a few times. V and J are TRBV6-2 or TRBV6-3 and TRBJ2-7; D is undetermined. This CDR3 region has 15 residues. The V end was cut by 5 bases, the J end by 2 bases, with 16 bases between. Germline CDR1 and CDR2: MNHEY and SVGEGT. Written as DNA, the CDR3 is TGTGCCAGCAGTCACGGAAGCGTTCAAACCTACGAGCAGTACTTC. Translating it yields CASSHGSVQTYEQYF.

This clonotype is labeled as medium-sized. The chain recombines TRBV29-1 with TRBJ2-5; tentatively, D is TRBD1 (6 bases). The V gene lost 5 bases and the J gene lost 4 bases, with 14 bases spanning the gap. The germline V gene has CDR1 SQVTM and CDR2 ANQGSEA. This CDR3 has 13 residues. Here the CDR3 reads CSVTGQGGETQYF. CDR3 DNA: TGCAGCGTTACAGGGCAAGGGGGAGAGACCCAGTACTTC.

The rearrangement uses TRBV28 and TRBJ1-5; TRBD1 aligns across 7 bases. Trimming took 6 bases from V and 7 from J; bases not matched to a gene: 12. The CDR3 runs 15 residues. CDR1 MDHEN and CDR2 SYDVKM come from the germline V gene. The CDR3 protein is CASRKETGRNQPQHF. CDR3 DNA: TGTGCCAGCAGGAAAGAGACAGGGCGTAACCAGCCCCAGCATTTT.

Worth noting for this clonotype: Being one base from a much bigger clone, this may be a read error. V gene TRBV5-5 combines with J gene TRBJ2-6, with a possible D match to TRBD2 (5 bases). Looked up from germline, CDR1 is SGHKS and CDR2 is YYEKEE (reference sequence). The V gene lost 1 base and the J gene lost 1 base, with 18 bases spanning the gap. CDR3 length: 19 amino acids. The CDR3 DNA sequence: TGTGCCAGCAGCTTGACCCCAGGTTTTAGGGAGTCTGGGGCCAACGTCCTGACTTTC. Its translation is CASSLTPGFRESGANVLTF.

The chain employs TRBV6-1 and TRBJ2-7; 7 bases are shared with TRBD2. The CDR3 consists of 15 residues. V gave up 2 bases and J gave up 4 bases; unmatched junction bases: 8. Germline V gene data show CDR1 as MNHNS and CDR2 as SASEGT. This CDR3 is CASSEFWEGLYEQYF. The DNA of the CDR3 is TGTGCCAGCAGTGAATTCTGGGAGGGCTTATACGAGCAGTACTTC.

The chain employs TRBV6-2 or TRBV6-3 and TRBJ1-1; possible D gene TRBD1, 5 bases. Trimming stripped 0 bases from V and 5 bases from J, with 10 bases between. CDR1 and CDR2 from the germline V gene are MNHEY and SVGEGT. This CDR3 has 14 residues. CDR3 in DNA: TGTGCCAGCAGTTACTCGCAGGGAGGAACTGAAGCTTTCTTT. Amino acid sequence: CASSYSQGGTEAFF.

The rearrangement uses TRBV12-1 and TRBJ2-1; the D call of TRBD1 is as the table states it, not checked on the DNA. TRBV12-1 is labeled a pseudogene. The CDR3 is made up of 18 amino acids. This CDR3 reads CASSPDPPTEWEGAAQFF. In DNA form, the CDR3 reads TGTGCCAGCAGCCCCGACCCTCCGACAGAGTGGGAAGGGGCTGCGCAGTTCTTC.

This clonotype is medium-sized in the sample. J is TRBJ2-2 and V is TRBV15; 8 bases map to TRBD2. Per the germline V gene, CDR1 is LNHNV and CDR2 is YYDKDF (reference sequence). The J segment lost 5 bases and the V segment lost 5 bases, leaving 7 bases of the junction unmatched. The CDR3 has 15 amino acids. The CDR3: CATSYSGRATGELFF. The CDR3 nucleotides read TGTGCCACCAGCTACAGCGGGAGAGCTACCGGGGAGCTGTTTTTT.

This clonotype was found a few times. The rearrangement links TRBV6-2 or TRBV6-3 to TRBJ2-7; weak D call: TRBD1 (5 bases). Between the trimmed V and J ends, which lost 2 bases and 2 bases, there was a span of 13 bases. The CDR3 is 15 amino acids. Germline CDR1 and CDR2: MNHEY and SVGEGT. This CDR3 is CASSYTTGDTYEQYF. The CDR3 DNA reads as TGTGCCAGCAGTTACACAACAGGCGATACCTACGAGCAGTACTTC.

This clonotype has a handful of counts. This rearrangement joins TRBV11-2 to TRBJ1-2; D is possibly TRBD1 (6 bases). Germline assignment: CDR1 SGHAT and CDR2 FQNNGV. V was clipped by 6 bases and J by 8 bases, with 13 bases between them. This CDR3 is built from 12 residues. CDR3 bases: TGTGCCAGCAGGGGGGCGGGGGACGGCTACACCTTC. It codes for CASRGAGDGYTF.

This clonotype turned up a few times. The chain is built from TRBV6-1 and TRBJ2-4; the D is unclear. Germline V gene lookup returns CDR1 MNHNS and CDR2 SASEGT. The CDR3 totals 15 residues. The V end lost 3 bases, the J end lost 2 bases, and 11 bases lay between the germline ends. This CDR3 reads CASSENEASKNIQYF. As DNA, the CDR3 is TGTGCCAGCAGTGAGAATGAGGCTTCCAAAAACATTCAGTACTTC.

This clonotype was picked up a small number of times. This chain joins TRBV7-2 and TRBJ2-1; possibly TRBD1 for D (5 bases). With 2 bases removed from V and 9 bases from J, the gap between germline ends came to 8 bases. The CDR3 is made up of 12 amino acids. Germline CDR1 reads SGHTA; CDR2 reads FQGNSA. The CDR3 nucleotides read TGTGCCAGCAGCTTACTCCAGGGTGAGCAGTTCTTC. Amino acid sequence: CASSLLQGEQFF.

This chain links TRBV6-1 with TRBJ1-6, with D possibly being TRBD1 (5 bases). Looked up from germline, CDR1 is MNHNS and CDR2 is SASEGT. V lost 2 bases and J 0 bases, leaving 8 bases between the germline ends. The CDR3 covers 16 residues. CDR3 coding DNA: TGTGCCAGCAGTGAATGGGGGAGCTCCTATAATTCACCCCTCCACTTT. Translating gives CASSEWGSSYNSPLHF.

The CDR3 spells CASSPNVGYEQYF. For the CDR3, the DNA is TGTGCCAGTAGTCCCAACGTCGGGTACGAGCAGTACTTC. The chain is built from TRBV19 and TRBJ2-7; no clear D. The germline V and J ends were trimmed by 5 bases and 4 bases, with 12 bases remaining between them. CDR3 length: 13 amino acids. CDR1 is LNHDA and CDR2 is SQIVND in the germline V gene (reference sequence). The full variable domain, rest sourced from reference TRBV19 and TRBJ2-7, is DGGITQSPKYLFRKEGQNVTLSCEQNLNHDAMYWYRQDPGQGLRLIYYSQIVNDFQKGDIAEGYSVSREKKESFPLTVTSAQKNPTAFYLCASSPNVGYEQYFGPGTRLTVT.

This chain connects TRBV11-1 to TRBJ2-7, with 9 bases identical to TRBD1. V trimming: 2 bases; J trimming: 7 bases; junction bases outside the gene matches: 3. The germline CDR1 and CDR2 sequences are SGHAT and FQDESV (reference sequence). This CDR3 spans 13 amino acids. Written as DNA, the CDR3 is TGTGCCAGCAGCTTAAGGACAGGGGTTGAGCAGTACTTC. Amino acids: CASSLRTGVEQYF.

The chain recombines TRBV27 with TRBJ2-5, with 12 positions matching TRBD2. Germline V gives CDR1 MNHEY, CDR2 SMNVEV (reference sequence). V was pared by 10 bases and J by 5 bases, with 17 bases of the junction left unmatched. The CDR3 runs to 17 residues. The CDR3 DNA reads TGTGCCACCCGAGAAAGTTCTAGCGGGAGGGCGCATGAGACCCAGTACTTC. The encoded protein is CATRESSSGRAHETQYF.

This clonotype is labeled medium-sized. This chain uses TRBV19 with TRBJ2-2; D possibly uses TRBD1 or TRBD2 (5 bases each). V was clipped by 5 bases and J by 7 bases, with 20 bases between them. Germline V gene sequence: CDR1 LNHDA, CDR2 SQIVND (reference sequence). CDR3 length: 16 amino acids. As DNA, the CDR3 is TGTGCCAGTAGTTGGGGGACCCTAGGCCGGGGCGGGGAGCTGTTTTTT. Translating gives CASSWGTLGRGGELFF.

V is TRBV2 and J is TRBJ2-2; tentatively, D is TRBD1 or TRBD2 (5 bases each). V was clipped by 8 bases and J by 5 bases, with 15 bases between them. In germline, CDR1 is SNHLY, CDR2 FYNNEI. CDR3 length: 14 residues. Here the CDR3 reads CASLEGSWTGELFF. CDR3 DNA sequence: TGTGCCAGCCTCGAGGGGAGTTGGACCGGGGAGCTGTTTTTT. Full variable domain (rest looked up from reference TRBV2 and TRBJ2-2): EPEVTQTPSHQVTQMGQEVILRCVPISNHLYFYWYRQILGQKVEFLVSFYNNEISEKSEIFDDQFSVERPDGSNFTLKIRSTKLEDSAMYFCASLEGSWTGELFFGEGSRLTVL.

Points on this clonotype: Mismatch with germline at one junction end may stem from a read error. The chain has TRBV5-3 and TRBJ2-5, with TRBD2 identical over 8 bases. TRBV5-3 is reported as an ORF; its role is uncertain. The CDR3 is 13 residues long. This chain's CDR3 is CASSGGQKETQYF. For the CDR3, the DNA is TGCGCCAGCAGCGGGGGCCAGAAAGAGACCCAGTACTTC.

This rearrangement joins TRBV10-3 to TRBJ2-4, with 15 bases matching TRBD2. V gave up 5 bases and J gave up 2 bases; unmatched junction bases: 13. The germline gives CDR1 ENHRY, CDR2 SYGVKD. The CDR3 has 20 amino acids. The CDR3 reads CAISSGLGLAGGPPKNIQYF. As DNA, the CDR3 is TGTGCCATCAGTTCGGGTTTGGGACTAGCGGGAGGCCCGCCCAAAAACATTCAGTACTTC.

This chain uses TRBV20-1 with TRBJ2-5; 7 bases match TRBD2. Germline-derived CDR1 and CDR2 are DFQATT and SNEGSKA (reference sequence). The CDR3 is made up of 17 amino acids. J was trimmed by 0 bases and V by 6 bases; bases with no gene match: 16. The CDR3 is CSASRRHGGVYQETQYF. CDR3 coding DNA: TGCAGTGCAAGCCGGCGCCATGGGGGGGTGTACCAAGAGACCCAGTACTTC.

The J gene is TRBJ2-4, the V gene TRBV6-1; a possible D gene is TRBD1 (6 bases). The CDR3 has 12 residues. V was trimmed by 7 bases and J by 7 bases, leaving 11 bases between them. In germline, CDR1 is MNHNS, CDR2 SASEGT. The CDR3 nucleotides read TGTGCCAGCAACAGGGACATCAACATTCAGTACTTC. Protein sequence: CASNRDINIQYF.

Comment on this clonotype: A much larger clone differs by one base, so this may be a read error. CDR3 in DNA: TGTGCCAGCACCAGGGGAGCGGCGGGGGCGCACGAGCAGTACTTC. Its translation: CASTRGAAGAHEQYF. This rearrangement joins TRBV6-5 to TRBJ2-7; weak D call: TRBD2 (7 bases). The CDR3 totals 15 residues. Looked up from germline, CDR1 is MNHEY and CDR2 is SVGAGI. Trimming took off 7 bases at V and 5 bases at J, with 21 bases between the two ends.

The chain recombines TRBV28 with TRBJ2-3; 9 bases are a match to TRBD2. The length of the CDR3 is 14 residues. Germline CDR1 and CDR2: MDHEN and SYDVKM. Trimming removed 6 bases from V and 9 bases from J; junction bases left unmatched: 10. The CDR3 reads CASSQGGLAGTQYF. CDR3 in DNA: TGTGCCAGCAGCCAGGGGGGACTAGCAGGGACGCAGTATTTT. Together with reference TRBV28 and TRBJ2-3, the CDR3 gives the full variable domain: DVKVTQSSRYLVKRTGEKVFLECVQDMDHENMFWYRQDPGLGLRLIYFSYDVKMKEKGDIPEGYSVSREKKERFSLILESASTNQTSMYLCASSQGGLAGTQYFGPGTRLTVL.